Below are 21 T cell receptor beta chains sequenced from a single sample in a study of CD8 T cell repertoires and HIV-1 epitope variants. Clones were read by immunoSEQ multiplex PCR, and TCRdb kept only the in-frame ones, dropping some. The sample comprises several thousand clones, 64% of which are singletons, and around two fifths rests with the top ten. These receptors have no identified antigens. Sequencing was done on a sample of cultured CD8+ T cells derived from PBMCs. These receptor sequences come from a male donor with HIV.

The chain couples TRBV9 to TRBJ2-1, with a weak D call TRBD2 (5 bases). Germline CDR1 reads SGDLS; CDR2 reads YYNGEE. The V and J ends lost 8 bases and 6 bases respectively, with 12 bases between them. The CDR3 spans 12 residues. CDR3 region: CASGEGFNEQFF. CDR3 in DNA: TGTGCCAGTGGAGAGGGTTTCAATGAGCAGTTCTTC.

A remark on this clone: Germline is not matched at one junction end, which may reflect a read error. V is TRBV27 and J is TRBJ2-7; 10 bases align to TRBD1. Germline CDR1 reads MNHEY; CDR2 reads SMNVEV (reference sequence). CDR3 length: 14 residues. This chain's CDR3 is CASSDRGPGDEQHF. The DNA for the CDR3 is TGTGCCAGCAGTGACAGGGGGCCGGGTGACGAGCAGCACTTC.

The rearrangement uses TRBV15 and TRBJ1-6, with D perhaps TRBD1 (5 bases). The V gene lost 0 bases and the J gene lost 4 bases, with 10 bases spanning the gap. Germline V gene lookup returns CDR1 LNHNV and CDR2 YYDKDF (reference sequence). The CDR3 runs 16 residues. Here the CDR3 DNA reads TGTGCCACCAGCAGAGATTCCCGACAGTATAATTCACCCCTCCACTTT. Translated, it gives CATSRDSRQYNSPLHF.

The chain links TRBV9 to TRBJ2-2, with D possibly matching TRBD2 (6 bases). V was clipped by 0 bases and J by 0 bases, with 12 bases between them. CDR3 length equals 17 residues. The V gene's germline CDR1 is SGDLS and CDR2 YYNGEE. CDR3: CASSVARGGTNTGELFF. CDR3 coding DNA: TGTGCCAGCAGCGTAGCTAGGGGAGGAACGAACACCGGGGAGCTGTTTTTT. Based on the CDR3 plus reference TRBV9 and TRBJ2-2, the full variable domain is DSGVTQTPKHLITATGQRVTLRCSPRSGDLSVYWYQQSLDQGLQFLIQYYNGEERAKGNILERFSAQQFPDLHSELNLSSLELGDSALYFCASSVARGGTNTGELFFGEGSRLTVL.

This chain uses TRBV6-5 with TRBJ2-3, with 8 nucleotides matching TRBD1. Germline CDR1 reads MNHEY; CDR2 reads SVGAGI. This CDR3 is 14 amino acids long. The J segment lost 3 bases and the V segment lost 5 bases, leaving 4 bases of the junction unmatched. The CDR3 DNA follows: TGTGCCAGCAGTGGGACAGGCGGGACAGATACGCAGTATTTT. It specifies CASSGTGGTDTQYF.

The chain recombines TRBV27 with TRBJ1-1; D remains unclear. Per germline, CDR1 MNHEY and CDR2 SMNVEV (reference sequence). CDR3 length equals 12 residues. Trimming pared 6 bases from V and 1 base from J, leaving 6 bases between. CDR3 DNA sequence: TGTGCCAGCAGGGAACAGAACACTGAAGCTTTCTTT. Translated, it gives CASREQNTEAFF.

The chain uses TRBV5-8 and TRBJ2-1; perhaps TRBD2 as D (6 bases). Germline values: CDR1 SGHTS, CDR2 YDEGEE. The V gene lost 4 bases and the J gene lost 6 bases, with 8 bases spanning the gap. The CDR3 spans 12 residues. Here the CDR3 reads CASSRDFNEQFF. The CDR3 nucleotides read TGTGCCAGCAGCCGGGACTTCAATGAGCAGTTCTTC. Supplemented by reference TRBV5-8 and TRBJ2-1, the full variable domain reads EAGVTQSPTHLIKTRGQQATLRCSPISGHTSVYWYQQALGLGLQFLLWYDEGEERNRGNFPPRFSGRQFPNYSSELNVNALELEDSALYLCASSRDFNEQFFGPGTRLTVL.

The chain joins TRBV5-1 to TRBJ2-5; D may correspond to TRBD1 or TRBD2 (5 bases each). The tail of the sequence fits TRBJ2-7 better, so the J call may be wrong. Germline CDR1 reads SGHRS; CDR2 reads YFSETQ. CDR3 length equals 13 residues. The DNA for the CDR3 is TGCGCCAGCAGCCCATGGGACGGCTACGAGCAGTACTTC. Its protein is CASSPWDGYEQYF.

The chain couples TRBV9 to TRBJ2-2, with 8 bases fitting TRBD2. CDR1 and CDR2 (germline): SGDLS, YYNGEE. The J segment lost 3 bases and the V segment lost 0 bases, leaving 4 bases of the junction unmatched. The CDR3 runs to 16 residues. CDR3 protein: CASSVGRGGDTGELFF. The CDR3 bases are TGTGCCAGCAGCGTAGGACGGGGGGGCGACACCGGGGAGCTGTTTTTT.

This clone was counted between two and nine times. The V call is TRBV10-3, the J call TRBJ2-7; D is perhaps TRBD1 or TRBD2 (5 bases each). Per germline, CDR1 ENHRY and CDR2 SYGVKD. The V end was cut by 2 bases, the J end by 13 bases, with 18 bases between. The CDR3 is 13 residues long. For the CDR3, the DNA is TGTGCCATCAGTGAGGATCGCTGGGGACCGCAATACTTC. It translates to CAISEDRWGPQYF.

The chain recombines TRBV28 with TRBJ1-1, with a tentative D call TRBD1 (6 bases). The V end was cut by 6 bases, the J end by 4 bases, with 12 bases between. CDR3 length: 13 amino acids. Germline V gives CDR1 MDHEN, CDR2 SYDVKM. Here the CDR3 DNA reads TGTGCCAGCAGGACAGGAGAGGTCACTGAAGCTTTCTTT. It specifies CASRTGEVTEAFF.

The J gene is TRBJ2-1, the V gene TRBV2, with 8 bases fitting TRBD2. V lost 1 base and J lost 9; bases outside the gene matches: 5. This CDR3 has 14 residues. Looked up from germline, CDR1 is SNHLY and CDR2 is FYNNEI. The CDR3 spells CASSEVAGKFEQFF. CDR3 bases: TGTGCCAGCAGTGAAGTAGCGGGGAAATTTGAGCAGTTCTTC.

The chain recombines TRBV18 with TRBJ2-7; 9 bases fit TRBD2. The CDR3 totals 16 residues. Germline-derived CDR1 and CDR2 are KGHSH and LQKENI. The V gene end was trimmed by 3 bases and the J gene end by 1 base; junction bases not matched to a gene: 7. The chain's CDR3 is CASSPYTSGPSYEQYF. DNA of the CDR3: TGTGCCAGCTCACCGTATACTAGCGGGCCTTCCTACGAGCAGTACTTC.

The chain combines TRBV11-2 with TRBJ2-2; D gene ambiguous. Trimming pared 5 bases from V and 5 bases from J, leaving 12 bases between. The CDR3 length is 14 residues. Germline V CDR1 and CDR2: SGHAT, FQNNGV. CDR3 residues: CASSLSRKTGELFF. The CDR3 DNA reads TGTGCCAGCAGCCTGAGTCGGAAGACCGGGGAGCTGTTTTTT.

The chain has TRBV28 and TRBJ2-7; tentatively, D is TRBD2 (5 bases). CDR3 length equals 13 residues. Germline-derived CDR1 and CDR2 are MDHEN and SYDVKM. V was pared by 7 bases and J by 0 bases, with 10 bases between. CDR3 residues: CASTRGGSYEQYF. DNA for the CDR3: TGTGCCAGCACCAGAGGAGGCTCCTACGAGCAGTACTTC. Drawing the rest from reference TRBV28 and TRBJ2-7, the complete variable domain is DVKVTQSSRYLVKRTGEKVFLECVQDMDHENMFWYRQDPGLGLRLIYFSYDVKMKEKGDIPEGYSVSREKKERFSLILESASTNQTSMYLCASTRGGSYEQYFGPGTRLTVT.

The gene calls are TRBV6-6 and TRBJ2-3; 13 bases map to TRBD2. CDR3 length: 14 residues. Germline CDR1 MNHNY, CDR2 SVGAGI (reference sequence). Trimming at V came to 6 bases and at J to 4 bases, leaving 1 base not matched to a gene. In DNA, the CDR3 is TGTGCCAGCAGGACTAGCGGGGGGTCAGATACGCAGTATTTT. Translated: CASRTSGGSDTQYF.

This sequence joins TRBV7-3 and TRBJ2-1; 12 bases line up with TRBD2. The germline V gene has CDR1 SGHTA and CDR2 FQGTGA. The trim removed 5 bases at V and 8 bases at J, leaving 7 bases unmatched. The CDR3 is 15 residues long. Here the CDR3 reads CASSQTSGGVYEQFF. In DNA, the CDR3 is TGTGCCAGCAGCCAGACTAGCGGGGGAGTTTATGAGCAGTTCTTC.

The CDR3 region is CASSLVGGAYNEQFF. The CDR3 nucleotides are TGTGCCAGCAGCTTAGTAGGGGGCGCCTACAATGAGCAGTTCTTC. The rearrangement uses TRBV7-2 and TRBJ2-1; TRBD1 aligns across 7 bases. CDR1 SGHTA and CDR2 FQGNSA come from the germline V gene. J was trimmed by 2 bases and V by 1 base; bases with no gene match: 2. The CDR3 length is 15 residues.

The CDR3 region has the DNA TGTGCCAGCAGCGTAGTACCAACCGGGGGAGGGAGCTCCTACAATGAGCAGTTCTTC. This encodes CASSVVPTGGGSSYNEQFF. V usage is TRBV9 and J usage is TRBJ2-1, with 7 bases fitting TRBD2. The CDR3 is made up of 19 amino acids. V was pared by 0 bases and J by 0 bases, with 12 bases of the junction left unmatched. Germline-derived CDR1 and CDR2 are SGDLS and YYNGEE.

This clone was counted a few times. V usage is TRBV29-1 and J usage is TRBJ2-7; 7 positions match TRBD2. This CDR3 region has 12 residues. Unmatched junction bases numbered 7, after V lost 5 bases and J lost 6 bases. Germline V gene sequence: CDR1 SQVTM, CDR2 ANQGSEA. CDR3 bases: TGCAGCGTTTACGGGACTACCCTCGAGCAGTACTTC. This gives the protein CSVYGTTLEQYF.

The chain carries TRBV9 and TRBJ2-5; D gene ambiguous. Trimming left V 4 bases short and J 5 bases short, with 15 bases between. This CDR3 contains 14 residues. Germline V gene data show CDR1 as SGDLS and CDR2 as YYNGEE. In DNA, the CDR3 is TGTGCCAGCAGCCCCCAAGGCATCCAGGAGACCCAGTACTTC. This codes for CASSPQGIQETQYF.